These 9 T cell receptor beta chains were sequenced from one sample in a study of regulatory T cells in long-lasting Graves disease. Stated time point: newly diagnosed GD, antithyroid drugs for less than 3 months. PBMC-derived RNA was used for the TCR library. For TCR beta, libraries came from iRepertoire HTBI primers and Arm-PCR of CDR3 regions. TCRdb used MiXCR to reprocess the multiplex PCR reads, holding one entry per CDR3 protein. The sample carries approximately 400,000 distinct CDR3 sequences, about 10% recorded once. This sample also appeared in a second study, on T cells in Graves' hyperthyroidism and ophthalmopathy.

Sequenced here: peripheral blood mononuclear cells (PBMCs), sampled at new diagnosis, from a patient treated with antithyroid drugs. The receptor source for this set is a woman between 18 and 30 years old with Graves disease.

This clonotype was detected many times. V usage is TRBV20-1 and J usage is TRBJ2-3; D is possibly TRBD1 (6 bases). This CDR3 has 15 amino acids. Germline assignment: CDR1 DFQATT and CDR2 SNEGSKA (reference sequence). Between the trimmed V and J ends, which lost 3 bases and 0 bases, there was a span of 13 bases. CDR3 loop: CSARPPGTSTDTQYF. The CDR3 DNA is TGCAGTGCTAGGCCCCCGGGGACAAGCACAGATACGCAGTATTTT.

The chain combines TRBV12-3 or TRBV12-4 with TRBJ2-1; 7 positions agree with TRBD1. J lost 0 bases, V lost 6 bases, and 11 bases had no gene match. The CDR3 spans 17 residues. As DNA, the CDR3 is TGTGCCAGCAGGCGGGTAGGGGGCCTGAGCTCCTACAATGAGCAGTTCTTC. This gives the protein CASRRVGGLSSYNEQFF.

This clonotype was picked up a small number of times. DNA of the CDR3: TGCAGTGCTACCCGGGACAGGGGACCCGAGCAGTACTTC. Translated, it gives CSATRDRGPEQYF. V and J are TRBV20-1 and TRBJ2-7; 10 bases match TRBD1. Germline CDR1 and CDR2: DFQATT and SNEGSKA (reference sequence). The length of the CDR3 is 13 residues. Trimming took 4 bases from V and 6 from J; bases not matched to a gene: 6.

The sample holds many counts of this clonotype. The V and J genes are TRBV7-2 and TRBJ2-7; no firm D call. Trimming took 5 bases from V and 2 from J, leaving 10 bases between them. Germline CDR1 SGHTA, CDR2 FQGNSA. There are 13 residues in the CDR3. CDR3 nucleotides: TGTGCCAGCAGCCGCTTGAGCCCCTACGAGCAGTACTTC. This encodes CASSRLSPYEQYF.

This clonotype has a count of ten or more. The rearrangement links TRBV10-1 to TRBJ2-3; 7 bases are shared with TRBD1. Germline V lookup: CDR1 WNHNN, CDR2 SYGVQD (reference sequence). The CDR3 has 15 amino acids. V shed 4 bases and J 4 bases; nucleotides not matched to a gene: 8. The CDR3, as DNA: TGCGCCAGCAGTGGGGACAGCCTGAGTGCAGATACGCAGTATTTT. It yields the protein CASSGDSLSADTQYF.

This clonotype was recorded at least ten times. This chain uses TRBV7-2 with TRBJ1-5; D is undetermined. V dropped 0 bases and J dropped 2 bases, with 8 bases sitting between them. The CDR3 is made up of 15 amino acids. The germline CDR1 and CDR2 sequences are SGHTA and FQGNSA. CDR3 bases: TGTGCCAGCAGCTTAGCGCTGAATGGCAATCAGCCCCAGCATTTT. Its protein is CASSLALNGNQPQHF.

This clonotype was detected many times. The V gene is TRBV4-1, the J gene TRBJ1-2; a weak D match, TRBD1 (5 bases). V was trimmed by 0 bases and J by 5 bases, leaving 10 bases between them. The CDR3 extends over 14 amino acids. Germline values: CDR1 MGHRA, CDR2 YSYEKL. The CDR3 spells CASSQEGGGYGYTF. Written as DNA, the CDR3 is TGCGCCAGCAGCCAAGAGGGCGGGGGATATGGCTACACCTTC.

This clonotype was counted at least ten times. V gene TRBV7-9 combines with J gene TRBJ2-5; the D is unclear. The V and J ends lost 7 bases and 4 bases respectively, with 19 bases between them. The CDR3 sequence is 15 residues long. CDR1 is SEHNR, CDR2 FQNEAQ, per germline (reference sequence). CDR3 sequence (DNA): TGTGCCAGCACCCCATTCCCCAACAAACGAGAGACCCAGTACTTC. Translated, it gives CASTPFPNKRETQYF. Filled out from reference TRBV7-9 and TRBJ2-5, the complete variable domain reads DTGVSQNPRHKITKRGQNVTFRCDPISEHNRLYWYRQTLGQGPEFLTYFQNEAQLEKSRLLSDRFSAERPKGSFSTLEIQRTEQGDSAMYLCASTPFPNKRETQYFGPGTRLLVL.

With regard to this clonotype: An end of the junction does not agree with germline; a read error may underlie this. V usage is TRBV7-8 and J usage is TRBJ1-2; D uncertain. The V gene's germline CDR1 is SGHVS and CDR2 FQNEAQ. The CDR3 covers 13 residues. CDR3 region: CVSSLAGNYGYTF. As DNA, the CDR3 is TGTGTCAGCAGCTTAGCCGGCAACTATGGCTACACCTTC.